Each of the 32 T cell receptor beta chains below was sequenced from the same sample in a study of regulatory T cells in long-lasting Graves disease. Indicated time point: persistent/refractory GD, antithyroid drugs over 5 years with positive TRAb. The TCR library used RNA extracted from PBMCs. TCR beta libraries were built with iRepertoire HTBI primers and Arm-PCR of CDR3 regions. TCRdb re-called the multiplex PCR reads through MiXCR, storing one row per CDR3 protein. The sample carries 700,000 or so distinct CDR3 sequences, about 32% recorded once. Source: peripheral blood mononuclear cells (PBMCs), taken when the disease was refractory, from a patient treated with antithyroid drugs. Receptors originate from a female donor with Graves disease.

This chain uses TRBV24-1 with TRBJ2-5; 8 nucleotides agree with TRBD2. The CDR3 consists of 14 residues. CDR1 KGHDR and CDR2 SFDVKD come from the germline V gene. V lost 9 bases to trimming and J lost 10 bases; unmatched junction nucleotides: 15. The DNA of the CDR3 is TGTGCCACCCGGGGGGGGCCCCCGGGGAGGAACCAGTACTTC. Its translation is CATRGGPPGRNQYF.

This chain connects TRBV6-2 or TRBV6-3 to TRBJ1-1; TRBD1 matches at 8 bases. CDR1 is MNHEY, CDR2 SVGEGT, per germline. The CDR3 runs to 14 residues. J lost 4 bases, V lost 10 bases, and 11 bases had no gene match. CDR3 coding DNA: TGTGCCACCCGCCAGGACAGGGTGAGCACTGAAGCTTTCTTT. It codes for CATRQDRVSTEAFF.

As for this clonotype: Compared with germline, one end of the junction differs, possibly owing to a read error. V is TRBV30 and J is TRBJ2-4; D ambiguous. The end of the DNA fits TRBJ2-5 better, so the J call may be wrong. Germline V gene sequence: CDR1 GTSNPN, CDR2 SVGIG (reference sequence). The CDR3 loop spans 13 amino acids. CDR3 coding DNA: TGTGCCCGGAGTAAACTCCTGGGGGAGACCCAGTACTTC. This translates into CARSKLLGETQYF.

The chain has TRBV20-1 and TRBJ1-5, with D perhaps TRBD1 (6 bases). Germline CDR1 DFQATT, CDR2 SNEGSKA (reference sequence). The ends were cut back, 2 bases at V and 0 bases at J, with 20 bases in the middle. The CDR3 is 18 residues long. This CDR3 reads CSARPWDTPSYSNQPQHF. The CDR3 bases are TGCAGTGCTAGACCATGGGACACCCCAAGCTATAGCAATCAGCCCCAGCATTTT.

This clonotype was observed a handful of times. The chain carries TRBV6-1 and TRBJ1-1; D not resolved. There are 13 residues in the CDR3. Per germline, CDR1 MNHNS and CDR2 SASEGT. The germline V and J ends were trimmed by 5 bases and 4 bases, with 11 bases remaining between them. The CDR3 sequence: CASSTTKGTEAFF. The CDR3 DNA reads as TGTGCCAGCAGTACAACGAAAGGCACTGAAGCTTTCTTT.

By share of the sample, this clonotype is medium-sized. The CDR3 loop reads CSARVREPYEQYF. The CDR3 DNA is TGCAGTGCTAGAGTGCGGGAGCCCTACGAGCAGTACTTC. The chain joins TRBV20-1 to TRBJ2-7; 7 bases are a match to TRBD2. The CDR3 length is 13 residues. J was trimmed by 2 bases and V by 1 base; bases with no gene match: 2. Germline loops: CDR1 DFQATT, CDR2 SNEGSKA (reference sequence).

The chain carries TRBV9 and TRBJ1-5; no clear D. The CDR3 has 16 amino acids. With 0 bases removed from V and 5 bases from J, the gap between germline ends came to 15 bases. CDR1 SGDLS and CDR2 YYNGEE come from the germline V gene. CDR3 coding DNA: TGTGCCAGCAGCGTAGGCCTCGGGTTTGCCTATCAGCCCCAGCATTTT. It codes for CASSVGLGFAYQPQHF.

The chain has TRBV29-1 and TRBJ1-2, with D tentatively TRBD1 (5 bases). The CDR3 runs 14 residues. CDR1 and CDR2 from the germline V gene are SQVTM and ANQGSEA. V was trimmed by 1 base and J by 4 bases, leaving 13 bases between them. CDR3 DNA: TGCAGCGTTGAAGCGACAGTGTCTCGCTATGGCTACACCTTC. This sequence encodes CSVEATVSRYGYTF.

The chain joins TRBV28 to TRBJ1-5, with 12 bases matching TRBD1. The ends lost 4 bases at V and 3 bases at J; junction bases unmatched: 4. This CDR3 spans 16 amino acids. Per the germline V gene, CDR1 is MDHEN and CDR2 is SYDVKM. The CDR3 protein is CASSSGQGASNQPQHF. The CDR3 region has the DNA TGTGCCAGCAGTTCGGGACAGGGGGCTTCCAATCAGCCCCAGCATTTT.

The gene calls are TRBV10-3 and TRBJ1-6; 10 nucleotides match TRBD1. The V gene's germline CDR1 is ENHRY and CDR2 SYGVKD. The CDR3 covers 16 residues. The trim removed 0 bases at V and 7 bases at J, leaving 3 bases unmatched. This CDR3 reads CAISESMGQGNSPLHF. The DNA of the CDR3 is TGTGCCATCAGTGAGTCTATGGGACAGGGGAATTCACCCCTCCACTTT.

The genes are TRBV5-1 and TRBJ2-7, with 8 bases fitting TRBD2. The CDR3 is made up of 14 amino acids. V was pared by 5 bases and J by 0 bases, with 4 bases of the junction left unmatched. Germline CDR1 and CDR2: SGHRS and YFSETQ. The CDR3 protein is CASRSGGNSYEQYF. The CDR3 nucleotides read TGCGCCAGCAGGTCGGGAGGGAACTCCTACGAGCAGTACTTC. The variable domain in full, with the rest retrieved from reference TRBV5-1 and TRBJ2-7, is KAGVTQTPRYLIKTRGQQVTLSCSPISGHRSVSWYQQTPGQGLQFLFEYFSETQRNKGNFPGRFSGRQFSNSRSEMNVSTLELGDSALYLCASRSGGNSYEQYFGPGTRLTVT.

J is TRBJ2-3 and V is TRBV5-1; 9 bases map to TRBD2. The CDR3 contains 15 residues. V lost 1 base to trimming and J lost 4 bases; unmatched junction nucleotides: 4. Germline-derived CDR1 and CDR2 are SGHRS and YFSETQ. This CDR3 reads CASSLRSGSSDTQYF. The CDR3 DNA reads TGCGCCAGCAGCTTGCGTAGCGGGAGTTCAGATACGCAGTATTTT. Full variable domain (rest looked up from reference TRBV5-1 and TRBJ2-3): KAGVTQTPRYLIKTRGQQVTLSCSPISGHRSVSWYQQTPGQGLQFLFEYFSETQRNKGNFPGRFSGRQFSNSRSEMNVSTLELGDSALYLCASSLRSGSSDTQYFGPGTRLTVL.

V usage is TRBV19 and J usage is TRBJ1-1; 7 bases fit TRBD1. The CDR3 extends over 14 amino acids. After removal of 7 bases from V and 4 bases from J, the junction contained 9 bases not matched to a gene. CDR1 LNHDA and CDR2 SQIVND come from the germline V gene (reference sequence). The CDR3 DNA is TGTGCCAGTACCCCGGACAGGTCTGGCACTGAAGCTTTCTTT. Translating it yields CASTPDRSGTEAFF.

This chain links TRBV2 with TRBJ1-3, with 8 bases that match TRBD1. Germline V CDR1 and CDR2: SNHLY, FYNNEI. V was clipped by 7 bases and J by 3 bases; unmatched bases: 11. This CDR3 comprises 16 residues. CDR3: CASNLAGGAFGNTIYF. CDR3 in DNA: TGTGCCAGCAATCTTGCAGGGGGCGCCTTTGGAAACACCATATATTTT.

This clonotype showed up just a few times. V is TRBV12-3 or TRBV12-4 and J is TRBJ1-1; D unresolved. This CDR3 region has 14 residues. Trimming pared 7 bases from V and 4 bases from J, leaving 16 bases between. The CDR3 nucleotides read TGTGCCAGCAACCCCGAGGGAGTTCCCACTGAAGCTTTCTTT. Its translation: CASNPEGVPTEAFF.

The rearrangement links TRBV7-3 to TRBJ2-2, with TRBD1 matching over 7 bases. The trim removed 3 bases at V and 0 bases at J, leaving 7 bases unmatched. Per the germline V gene, CDR1 is SGHTA and CDR2 is FQGTGA. The CDR3 has 17 residues. DNA of the CDR3: TGTGCCAGCAGCTTCACTAGGGACAGCGCGAACACCGGGGAGCTGTTTTTT. Translating it yields CASSFTRDSANTGELFF.

In this sample, this clonotype turned up many times. The chain has TRBV4-1 and TRBJ2-5; D not resolved. The germline CDR1 and CDR2 sequences are MGHRA and YSYEKL. The CDR3 runs to 13 residues. Trimming left V 1 base short and J 4 bases short, with 7 bases between. The CDR3 here is CASSQVVGETQYF. The CDR3 DNA follows: TGCGCCAGCAGCCAAGTTGTAGGAGAGACCCAGTACTTC.

On this clonotype itself: A much larger clone sits a single nucleotide away, making a read error possible. J is TRBJ1-1 and V is TRBV2, with D possibly TRBD1 on 5 matching bases. The CDR3 sequence is 13 residues long. The germline CDR1 and CDR2 sequences are SNHLY and FYNNEI. CDR3 residues: CASSMGGNTGAFF. In DNA form, the CDR3 reads TGTGCCAGCAGTATGGGGGGGAACACTGGAGCTTTCTTT.

This clonotype was observed a few times. The J gene is TRBJ1-1, the V gene TRBV3-1; 8 bases fit TRBD1. The CDR3 runs to 14 residues. V dropped 6 bases and J dropped 4; count of bases not matched to a gene: 7. Looked up from germline, CDR1 is LGHDT and CDR2 is YNNKEL (reference sequence). As DNA, the CDR3 is TGTGCCAGCAGTGATCGGACAGGGACCACTGAAGCTTTCTTT. As protein: CASSDRTGTTEAFF.

The chain has TRBV5-4 and TRBJ1-1; 9 bases agree with TRBD1. This CDR3 is built from 15 residues. The V segment lost 4 bases and the J segment 0 bases; nucleotides outside the gene matches: 4. Germline CDR1 is SGHNT and CDR2 is YYREEE (reference sequence). The CDR3 loop is CASSEQGAMNTEAFF. Written as DNA, the CDR3 is TGTGCCAGCAGCGAACAGGGGGCGATGAACACTGAAGCTTTCTTT.

This clonotype was counted between two and nine times. This chain uses TRBV6-2 or TRBV6-3 with TRBJ1-5, with a weak D call TRBD1 (6 bases). The CDR3 is made up of 12 amino acids. CDR1 is MNHEY, CDR2 SVGEGT, per germline. The V end was cut by 2 bases, the J end by 15 bases, with 14 bases between. The chain's CDR3 is CASSYRGGSTHF. The CDR3 DNA follows: TGTGCCAGCAGTTACCGGGGGGGCTCGACGCATTTT.

This clonotype was counted only a few times. The rearrangement joins TRBV3-1 to TRBJ2-2; D not resolved. Between the trimmed V and J ends, which lost 1 base and 4 bases, there was a span of 4 bases. This CDR3 is 13 amino acids long. Germline V CDR1 and CDR2: LGHDT, YNNKEL (reference sequence). The DNA for the CDR3 is TGTGCCAGCAGCCAAGTGTCCACCGGGGAGCTGTTTTTT. It codes for CASSQVSTGELFF.

This clonotype was recorded many times. The chain employs TRBV6-1 and TRBJ2-2; TRBD1 matches 8 bases. Germline V gene data show CDR1 as MNHNS and CDR2 as SASEGT. There are 15 residues in the CDR3. With 3 bases clipped from V and 6 bases from J, the junction kept 6 bases outside the gene matches. The CDR3 nucleotides are TGTGCCAGCAGTGACGACTCAGGGGGCGCCGGGGAGCTGTTTTTT. It encodes CASSDDSGGAGELFF.

This clonotype was recorded a few times. This chain links TRBV28 with TRBJ1-2; unclear D gene. Germline values: CDR1 MDHEN, CDR2 SYDVKM. Trimming took off 5 bases at V and 7 bases at J, with 17 bases between the two ends. This CDR3 has 14 amino acids. CDR3 DNA: TGTGCCAGCAGTCGACTGCTGAGCAGTGGTGGCTACACCTTC. It encodes CASSRLLSSGGYTF.

CDR3 nucleotide sequence: TGTGCCAGCAGTGAACGGGGGACTTGGAACACCGGGGAGCTGTTTTTT. Translated: CASSERGTWNTGELFF. The chain employs TRBV6-1 and TRBJ2-2; D may be TRBD2 (6 bases). V lost 2 bases and J 1 base, leaving 11 bases between the germline ends. Germline CDR1 reads MNHNS; CDR2 reads SASEGT. This CDR3 has 16 amino acids.

This clonotype appeared a few times. V gene TRBV19 combines with J gene TRBJ1-5; D is ambiguous. Trimming removed 9 bases at V and 5 bases at J, with 14 bases between. This CDR3 contains 13 residues. CDR1 and CDR2 (germline): LNHDA, SQIVND (reference sequence). CDR3 DNA: TGTGCCAGCAGCTTAGACGGGGATCAGCCCCAGCATTTT. The encoded protein is CASSLDGDQPQHF.

This clonotype was counted many times. The chain has TRBV28 and TRBJ2-7; no clear D gene. The germline V and J ends were trimmed by 3 bases and 8 bases, with 11 bases remaining between them. Germline V lookup: CDR1 MDHEN, CDR2 SYDVKM. The CDR3 is 12 amino acids. This chain's CDR3 is CASSLFGSQQYF. CDR3 sequence (DNA): TGTGCCAGCAGTTTGTTCGGGTCGCAGCAGTACTTC.

This chain connects TRBV6-1 to TRBJ2-7, with 10 bases fitting TRBD1. V dropped 5 bases and J dropped 2; count of bases not matched to a gene: 9. The CDR3 is 16 amino acids. CDR1 is MNHNS, CDR2 SASEGT, per germline. The CDR3: CASSPRPGQGPYEQYF. CDR3 nucleotides: TGTGCCAGCAGTCCCCGTCCGGGACAGGGGCCCTACGAGCAGTACTTC.

V usage is TRBV4-1 and J usage is TRBJ1-2; 8 bases are shared with TRBD1. Trimming at V came to 2 bases and at J to 3 bases, leaving 2 bases not matched to a gene. This CDR3 is 14 amino acids long. Germline V gene data show CDR1 as MGHRA and CDR2 as YSYEKL. CDR3 in amino acids: CASSQKQGDYGYTF. In DNA form, the CDR3 reads TGCGCCAGCAGCCAAAAACAGGGGGACTATGGCTACACCTTC.

This clonotype was detected ten times or more. The chain combines TRBV6-5 with TRBJ1-5; D remains ambiguous. CDR3 length equals 17 residues. Trimming removed 3 bases from V and 0 bases from J, with 15 bases in between. Germline loops: CDR1 MNHEY, CDR2 SVGAGI. The CDR3 loop is CASSYLTAIDSNQPQHF. The CDR3 bases are TGTGCCAGCAGTTATTTAACCGCTATTGATAGCAATCAGCCCCAGCATTTT.

This clonotype has a count of ten or more. The rearrangement links TRBV28 to TRBJ1-1, with D perhaps matching TRBD1 (5 bases). CDR1 is MDHEN and CDR2 is SYDVKM in the germline V gene. Between the trimmed V and J ends, which lost 7 bases and 2 bases, there was a span of 14 bases. The CDR3 spans 14 residues. The chain's CDR3 is CASTLGGVNTEAFF. The DNA for the CDR3 is TGTGCCAGCACCTTGGGGGGGGTTAACACTGAAGCTTTCTTT.

The gene calls are TRBV20-1 and TRBJ2-7; the D gene could be TRBD1 or TRBD2 (5 bases each). The germline CDR1 and CDR2 sequences are DFQATT and SNEGSKA (reference sequence). Trimming cost V 5 bases and J 3 bases, with 8 bases left between them. The CDR3 length is 11 residues. The CDR3 DNA sequence: TGCAGTGCTGGGGGTCGCTACGAGCAGTACTTC. Translating gives CSAGGRYEQYF.